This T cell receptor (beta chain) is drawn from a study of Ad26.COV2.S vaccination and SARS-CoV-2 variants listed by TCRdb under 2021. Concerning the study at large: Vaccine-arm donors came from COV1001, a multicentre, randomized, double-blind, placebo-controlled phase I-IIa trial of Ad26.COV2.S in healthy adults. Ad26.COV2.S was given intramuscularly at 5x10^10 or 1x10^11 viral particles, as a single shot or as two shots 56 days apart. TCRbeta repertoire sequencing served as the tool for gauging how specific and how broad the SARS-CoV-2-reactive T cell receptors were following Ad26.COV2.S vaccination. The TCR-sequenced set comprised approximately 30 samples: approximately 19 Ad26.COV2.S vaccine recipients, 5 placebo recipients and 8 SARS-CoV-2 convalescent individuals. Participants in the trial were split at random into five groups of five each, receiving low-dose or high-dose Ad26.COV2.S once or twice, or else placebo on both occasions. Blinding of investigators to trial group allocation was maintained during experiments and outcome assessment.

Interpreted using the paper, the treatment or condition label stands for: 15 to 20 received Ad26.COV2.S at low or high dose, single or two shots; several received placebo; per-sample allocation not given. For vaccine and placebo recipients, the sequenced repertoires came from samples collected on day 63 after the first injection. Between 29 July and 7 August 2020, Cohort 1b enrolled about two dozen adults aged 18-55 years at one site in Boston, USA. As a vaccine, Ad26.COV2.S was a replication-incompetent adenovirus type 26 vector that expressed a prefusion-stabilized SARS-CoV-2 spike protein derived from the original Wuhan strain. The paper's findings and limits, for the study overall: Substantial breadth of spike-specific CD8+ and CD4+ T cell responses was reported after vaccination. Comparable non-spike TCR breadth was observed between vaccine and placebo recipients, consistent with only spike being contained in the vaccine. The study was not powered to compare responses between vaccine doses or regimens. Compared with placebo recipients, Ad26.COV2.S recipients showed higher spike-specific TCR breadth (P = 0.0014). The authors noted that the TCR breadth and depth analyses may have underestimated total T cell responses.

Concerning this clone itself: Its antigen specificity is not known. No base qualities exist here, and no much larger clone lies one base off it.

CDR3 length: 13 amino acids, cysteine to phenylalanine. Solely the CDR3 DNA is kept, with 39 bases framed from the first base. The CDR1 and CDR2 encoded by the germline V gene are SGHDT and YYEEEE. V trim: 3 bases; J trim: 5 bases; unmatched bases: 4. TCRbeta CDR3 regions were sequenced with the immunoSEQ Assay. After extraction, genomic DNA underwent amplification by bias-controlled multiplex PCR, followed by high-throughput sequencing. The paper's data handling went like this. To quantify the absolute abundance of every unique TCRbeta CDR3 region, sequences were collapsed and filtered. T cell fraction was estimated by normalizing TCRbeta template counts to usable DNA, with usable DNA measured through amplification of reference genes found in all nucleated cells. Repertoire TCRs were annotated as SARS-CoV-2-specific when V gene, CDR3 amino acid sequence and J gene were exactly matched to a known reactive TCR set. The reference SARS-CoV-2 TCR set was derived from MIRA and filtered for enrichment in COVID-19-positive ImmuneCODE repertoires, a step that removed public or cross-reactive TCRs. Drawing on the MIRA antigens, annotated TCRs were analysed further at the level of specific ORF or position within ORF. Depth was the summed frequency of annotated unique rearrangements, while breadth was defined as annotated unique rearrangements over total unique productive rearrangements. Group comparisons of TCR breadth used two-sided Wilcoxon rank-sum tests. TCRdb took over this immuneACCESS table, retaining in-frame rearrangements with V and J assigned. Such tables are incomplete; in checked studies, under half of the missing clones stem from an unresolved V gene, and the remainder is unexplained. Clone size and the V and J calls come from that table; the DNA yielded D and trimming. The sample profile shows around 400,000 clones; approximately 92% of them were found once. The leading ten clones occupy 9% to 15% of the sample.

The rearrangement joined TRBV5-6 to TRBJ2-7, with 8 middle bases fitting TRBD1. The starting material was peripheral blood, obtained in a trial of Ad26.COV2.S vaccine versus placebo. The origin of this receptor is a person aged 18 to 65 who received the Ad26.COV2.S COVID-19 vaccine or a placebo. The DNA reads TGTGCCAGCAGCTACGACAGGGGCAACGAGCAGTACTTC. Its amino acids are CASSYDRGNEQYF.